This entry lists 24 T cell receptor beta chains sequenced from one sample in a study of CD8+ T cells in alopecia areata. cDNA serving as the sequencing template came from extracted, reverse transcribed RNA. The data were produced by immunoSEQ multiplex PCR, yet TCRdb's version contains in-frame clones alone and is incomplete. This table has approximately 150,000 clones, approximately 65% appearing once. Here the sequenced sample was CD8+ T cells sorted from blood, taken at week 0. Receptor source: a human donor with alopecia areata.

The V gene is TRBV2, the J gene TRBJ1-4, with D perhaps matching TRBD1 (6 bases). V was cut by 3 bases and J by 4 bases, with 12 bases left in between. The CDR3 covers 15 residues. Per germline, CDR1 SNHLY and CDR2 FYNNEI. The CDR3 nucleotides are TGTGCCAGCAGTGAGGATGGGGGCTTTAATGAAAAACTGTTTTTT. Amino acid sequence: CASSEDGGFNEKLFF.

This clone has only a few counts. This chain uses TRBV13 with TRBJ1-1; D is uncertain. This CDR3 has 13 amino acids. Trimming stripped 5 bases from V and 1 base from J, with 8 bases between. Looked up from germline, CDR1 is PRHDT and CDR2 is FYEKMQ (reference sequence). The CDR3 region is CASSTTRNTEAFF. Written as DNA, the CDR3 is TGTGCCAGCAGCACCACTCGGAACACTGAAGCTTTCTTT.

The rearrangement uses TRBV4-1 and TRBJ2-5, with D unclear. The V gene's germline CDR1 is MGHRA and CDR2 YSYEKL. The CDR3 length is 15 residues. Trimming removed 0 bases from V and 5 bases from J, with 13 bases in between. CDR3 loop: CASSQEVNLGETQYF. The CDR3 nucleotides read TGCGCCAGCAGCCAAGAAGTGAACCTAGGGGAGACCCAGTACTTC.

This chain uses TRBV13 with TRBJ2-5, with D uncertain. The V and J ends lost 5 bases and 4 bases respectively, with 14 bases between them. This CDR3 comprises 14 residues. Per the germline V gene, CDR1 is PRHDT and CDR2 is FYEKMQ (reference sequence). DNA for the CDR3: TGTGCCAGCAGCCCCGGTGGTGTCGGAGAGACCCAGTACTTC. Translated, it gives CASSPGGVGETQYF.

DNA of the CDR3: TGTGCCACCAGCAGAGATCATGGGCGTCCGAACACTGAAGCTTTCTTT. Translation: CATSRDHGRPNTEAFF. The V gene is TRBV15, the J gene TRBJ1-1, with D unclear. The V gene lost 0 bases and the J gene lost 1 base, with 12 bases spanning the gap. The germline V gene encodes CDR1 LNHNV and CDR2 YYDKDF (reference sequence). The CDR3 sequence is 16 residues long. Complete variable domain (other parts from reference TRBV15 and TRBJ1-1): DAMVIQNPRYQVTQFGKPVTLSCSQTLNHNVMYWYQQKSSQAPKLLFHYYDKDFNNEADTPDNFQSRRPNTSFCFLDIRSPGLGDTAMYLCATSRDHGRPNTEAFFGQGTRLTVV.

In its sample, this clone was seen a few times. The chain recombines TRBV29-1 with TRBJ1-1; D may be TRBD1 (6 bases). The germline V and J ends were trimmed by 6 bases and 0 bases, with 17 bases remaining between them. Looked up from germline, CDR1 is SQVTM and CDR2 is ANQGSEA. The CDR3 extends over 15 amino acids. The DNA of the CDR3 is TGCAGCGTGGTCTCAGGGGCCACTATGAACACTGAAGCTTTCTTT. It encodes CSVVSGATMNTEAFF.

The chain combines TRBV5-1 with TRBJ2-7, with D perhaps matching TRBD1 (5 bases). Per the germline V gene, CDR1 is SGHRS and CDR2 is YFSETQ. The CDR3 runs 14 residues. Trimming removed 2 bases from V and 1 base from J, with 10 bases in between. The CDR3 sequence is CASSFQQESYEQYF. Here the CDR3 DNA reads TGCGCCAGCAGCTTTCAACAGGAATCCTACGAGCAGTACTTC.

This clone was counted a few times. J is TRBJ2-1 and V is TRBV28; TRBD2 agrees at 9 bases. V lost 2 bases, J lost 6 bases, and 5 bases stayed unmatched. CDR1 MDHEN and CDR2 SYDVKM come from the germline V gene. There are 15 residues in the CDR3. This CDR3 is CASSLSGGTGNEQFF. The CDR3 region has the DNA TGTGCCAGCAGTTTAAGCGGGGGGACGGGCAATGAGCAGTTCTTC. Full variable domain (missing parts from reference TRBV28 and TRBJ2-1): DVKVTQSSRYLVKRTGEKVFLECVQDMDHENMFWYRQDPGLGLRLIYFSYDVKMKEKGDIPEGYSVSREKKERFSLILESASTNQTSMYLCASSLSGGTGNEQFFGPGTRLTVL.

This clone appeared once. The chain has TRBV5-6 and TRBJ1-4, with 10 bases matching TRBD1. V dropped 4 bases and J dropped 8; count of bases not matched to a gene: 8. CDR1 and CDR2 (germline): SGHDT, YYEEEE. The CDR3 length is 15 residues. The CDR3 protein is CASSAGQGRDEKLFF. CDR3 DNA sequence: TGTGCCAGCAGCGCGGGACAGGGGAGGGACGAAAAACTGTTTTTT.

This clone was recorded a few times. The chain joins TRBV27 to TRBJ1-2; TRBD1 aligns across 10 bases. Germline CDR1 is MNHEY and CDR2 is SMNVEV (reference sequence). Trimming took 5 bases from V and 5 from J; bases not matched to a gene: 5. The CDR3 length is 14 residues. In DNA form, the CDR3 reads TGTGCCAGCAGTCCCCCGGGACAGGGGTATGGCTACACCTTC. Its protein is CASSPPGQGYGYTF.

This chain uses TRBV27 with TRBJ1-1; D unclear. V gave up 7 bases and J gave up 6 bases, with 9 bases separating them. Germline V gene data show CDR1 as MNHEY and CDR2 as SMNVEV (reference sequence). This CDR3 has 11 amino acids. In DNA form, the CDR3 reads TGTGCCAGCATTTCCTACTCTGAAGCTTTCTTT. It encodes CASISYSEAFF.

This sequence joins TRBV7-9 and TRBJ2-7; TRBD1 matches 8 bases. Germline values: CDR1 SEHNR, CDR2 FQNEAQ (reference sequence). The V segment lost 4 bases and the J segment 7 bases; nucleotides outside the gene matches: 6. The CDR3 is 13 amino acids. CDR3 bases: TGTGCCAGCAGCTCCACAGGGGGACAGGAGCAGTACTTC. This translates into CASSSTGGQEQYF.

As DNA, the CDR3 is TGTGCCAGCACCTCCCTGGAGGGGCGTTCACCCGGGGAGCTGTTTTTT. This translates into CASTSLEGRSPGELFF. This sequence joins TRBV27 and TRBJ2-2; D is possibly TRBD2 (6 bases). Germline V gives CDR1 MNHEY, CDR2 SMNVEV (reference sequence). V was shortened by 7 bases and J by 6 bases, with 21 bases between the two germline ends. The CDR3 contains 16 residues.

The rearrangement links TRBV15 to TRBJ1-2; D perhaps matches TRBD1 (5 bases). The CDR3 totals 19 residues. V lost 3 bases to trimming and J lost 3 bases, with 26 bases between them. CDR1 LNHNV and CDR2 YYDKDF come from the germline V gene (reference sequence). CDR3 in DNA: TGTGCCACCAGCAGGCTTTACCGGGACGGCCAATCAAGGGACTATGGCTACACCTTC. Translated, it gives CATSRLYRDGQSRDYGYTF. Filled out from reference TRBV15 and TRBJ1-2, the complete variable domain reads DAMVIQNPRYQVTQFGKPVTLSCSQTLNHNVMYWYQQKSSQAPKLLFHYYDKDFNNEADTPDNFQSRRPNTSFCFLDIRSPGLGDTAMYLCATSRLYRDGQSRDYGYTFGSGTRLTVV.

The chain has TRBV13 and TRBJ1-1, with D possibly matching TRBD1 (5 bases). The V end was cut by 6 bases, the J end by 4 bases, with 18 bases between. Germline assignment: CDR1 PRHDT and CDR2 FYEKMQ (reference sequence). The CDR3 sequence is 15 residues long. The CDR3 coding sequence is TGTGCCAGCAGGGTGGGTGAATTTGGGGCCACTGAAGCTTTCTTT. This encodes CASRVGEFGATEAFF.

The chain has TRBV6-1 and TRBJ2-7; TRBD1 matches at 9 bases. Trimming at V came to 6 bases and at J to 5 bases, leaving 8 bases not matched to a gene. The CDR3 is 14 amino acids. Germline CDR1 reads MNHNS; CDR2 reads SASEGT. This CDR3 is CASSPGTGLDEQYF. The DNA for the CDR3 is TGTGCCAGCAGCCCCGGGACAGGGCTGGACGAGCAGTACTTC.

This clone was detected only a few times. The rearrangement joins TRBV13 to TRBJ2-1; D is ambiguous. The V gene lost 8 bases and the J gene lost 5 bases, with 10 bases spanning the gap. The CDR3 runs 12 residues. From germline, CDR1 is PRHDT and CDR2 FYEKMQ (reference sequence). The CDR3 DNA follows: TGTGCCAGCGGGGTGGGCCACAATGAGCAGTTCTTC. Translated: CASGVGHNEQFF.

The CDR3 DNA reads as TGTGCCAGTAGTATATCTCGGACAGCTAACTATGGCTACACCTTC. This sequence encodes CASSISRTANYGYTF. The chain employs TRBV19 and TRBJ1-2; D possibly corresponds to TRBD1 (6 bases). This CDR3 is 15 amino acids long. The V gene's germline CDR1 is LNHDA and CDR2 SQIVND (reference sequence). Deletions cut 2 bases from V and 0 bases from J, with 10 bases between.

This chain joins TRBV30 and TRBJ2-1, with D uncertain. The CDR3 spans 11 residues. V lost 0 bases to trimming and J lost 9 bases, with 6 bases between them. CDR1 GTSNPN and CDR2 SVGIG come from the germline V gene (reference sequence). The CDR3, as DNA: TGTGCCTGGAGTGTGGGCGCTGAGCAGTTCTTC. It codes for CAWSVGAEQFF.

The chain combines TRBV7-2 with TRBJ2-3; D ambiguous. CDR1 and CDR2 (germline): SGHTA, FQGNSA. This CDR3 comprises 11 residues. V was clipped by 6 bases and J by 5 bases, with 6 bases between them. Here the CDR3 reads CASRVIDTQYF. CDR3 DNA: TGTGCCAGCAGGGTTATAGATACGCAGTATTTT.

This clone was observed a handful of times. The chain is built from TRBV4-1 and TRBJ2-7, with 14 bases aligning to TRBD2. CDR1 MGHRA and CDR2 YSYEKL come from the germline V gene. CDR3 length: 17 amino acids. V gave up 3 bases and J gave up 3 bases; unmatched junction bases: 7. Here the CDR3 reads CASSQTPGLAGDYEQYF. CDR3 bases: TGCGCCAGCAGCCAGACCCCGGGACTAGCGGGGGACTACGAGCAGTACTTC.

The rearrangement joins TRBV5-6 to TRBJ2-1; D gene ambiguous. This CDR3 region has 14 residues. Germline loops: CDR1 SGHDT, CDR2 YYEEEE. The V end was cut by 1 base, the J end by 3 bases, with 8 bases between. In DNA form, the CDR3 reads TGTGCCAGCAGCTTGCTCAGTTACTACAATGAGCAGTTCTTC. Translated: CASSLLSYYNEQFF.

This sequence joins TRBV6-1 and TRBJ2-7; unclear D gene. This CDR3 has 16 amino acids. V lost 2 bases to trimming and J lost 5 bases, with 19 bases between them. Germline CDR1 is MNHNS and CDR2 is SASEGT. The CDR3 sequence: CASSERWGSHPDEQYF. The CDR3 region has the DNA TGTGCCAGCAGTGAACGATGGGGTTCCCATCCCGACGAGCAGTACTTC.

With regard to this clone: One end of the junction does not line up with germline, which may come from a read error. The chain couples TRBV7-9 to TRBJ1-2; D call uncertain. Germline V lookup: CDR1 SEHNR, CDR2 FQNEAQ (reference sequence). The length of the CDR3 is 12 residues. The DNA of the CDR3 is TGTGCCAGCAGCTTAGGAGGGCCAGGCTGCACCTTC. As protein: CASSLGGPGCTF. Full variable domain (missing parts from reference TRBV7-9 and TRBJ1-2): DTGVSQNPRHKITKRGQNVTFRCDPISEHNRLYWYRQTLGQGPEFLTYFQNEAQLEKSRLLSDRFSAERPKGSFSTLEIQRTEQGDSAMYLCASSLGGPGCTFGSGTRLTVV.